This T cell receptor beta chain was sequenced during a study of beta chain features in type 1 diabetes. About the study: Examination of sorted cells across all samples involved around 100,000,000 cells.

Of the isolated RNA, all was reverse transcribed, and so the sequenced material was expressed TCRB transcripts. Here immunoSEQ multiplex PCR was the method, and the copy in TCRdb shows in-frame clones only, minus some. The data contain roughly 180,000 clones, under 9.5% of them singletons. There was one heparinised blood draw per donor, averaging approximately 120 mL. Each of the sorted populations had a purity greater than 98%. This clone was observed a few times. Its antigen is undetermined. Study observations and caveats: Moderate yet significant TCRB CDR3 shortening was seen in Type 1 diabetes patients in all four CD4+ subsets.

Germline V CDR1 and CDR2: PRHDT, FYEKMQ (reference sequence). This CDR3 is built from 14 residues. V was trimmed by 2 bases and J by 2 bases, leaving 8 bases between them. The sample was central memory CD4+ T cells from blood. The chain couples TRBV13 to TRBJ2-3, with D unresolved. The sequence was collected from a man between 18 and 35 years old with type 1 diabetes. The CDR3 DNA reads TGTGCCAGCAGCTTAAAGCTAAACACAGATACGCAGTATTTT. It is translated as CASSLKLNTDTQYF.